The 19 T cell receptor beta chains below were found in one sample sequenced in a study of T cells after yellow fever vaccination. One entry per CDR3 protein, called by TCRdb with MiXCR from the 5' RACE reads. The sample includes more than 95,000 distinct CDR3 sequences, around 7.4% of them seen just once. The sequences come from CD4+ T cells sorted from PBMCs, collected 10 to 11 days after the first yellow fever vaccination. The receptors derive from a young man who received the YFV17D yellow fever vaccine.

The V call is TRBV20-1, the J call TRBJ1-1, with a weak D call TRBD1 (5 bases). The CDR3 runs to 14 residues. The V gene lost 1 base and the J gene lost 0 bases, with 9 bases spanning the gap. The V gene's germline CDR1 is DFQATT and CDR2 SNEGSKA (reference sequence). For the CDR3, the DNA is TGCAGTGCTAGAGCAAGACAGCTGAACACTGAAGCTTTCTTT. Its protein product is CSARARQLNTEAFF.

This clonotype was detected many times. The V and J genes are TRBV5-4 and TRBJ2-2; D not certain. The CDR3 loop spans 12 amino acids. Trimming left V 0 bases short and J 7 bases short, with 4 bases between. Germline loops: CDR1 SGHNT, CDR2 YYREEE (reference sequence). CDR3 bases: TGTGCCAGCAGCTTGGGGTACGGGGAGCTGTTTTTT. As protein: CASSLGYGELFF.

Ten or more counts support this clonotype. This sequence joins TRBV4-1 and TRBJ2-3; 10 bases align to TRBD2. The CDR3 runs 16 residues. V was pared by 0 bases and J by 6 bases, with 6 bases of the junction left unmatched. Per the germline V gene, CDR1 is MGHRA and CDR2 is YSYEKL. CDR3 coding DNA: TGCGCCAGCAGCCAAGAGGCAGCGGGGGGGTGGGATACGCAGTATTTT. Encoded protein: CASSQEAAGGWDTQYF.

This clonotype was seen repeatedly, ten times or more. V gene TRBV4-3 combines with J gene TRBJ2-4; TRBD2 matches 13 bases. Germline V gives CDR1 LGHNA, CDR2 YSLEER. This CDR3 has 18 amino acids. The V and J ends lost 1 base and 0 bases, in that order; junction bases with no gene match: 3. CDR3 loop: CASSQVTSGGPAKNIQYF. CDR3 in DNA: TGCGCCAGCAGCCAAGTGACTAGCGGGGGGCCAGCCAAAAACATTCAGTACTTC.

This clonotype was seen a handful of times. This chain links TRBV11-3 with TRBJ1-1; D is unclear. CDR1 is SGHNT and CDR2 is YENEEA in the germline V gene. CDR3 length: 14 residues. V lost 3 bases and J 0 bases, leaving 8 bases between the germline ends. The DNA for the CDR3 is TGTGCCAGCAGCTTTGGTAACATGAACACTGAAGCTTTCTTT. Its translation: CASSFGNMNTEAFF.

In this sample, this clonotype turned up a few times. V gene TRBV11-1 combines with J gene TRBJ1-2; D might be TRBD1 (5 bases). With 5 bases removed from V and 6 bases from J, the gap between germline ends came to 31 bases. CDR3 length equals 19 residues. Germline loops: CDR1 SGHAT, CDR2 FQDESV (reference sequence). The CDR3 bases are TGTGCCAGCAGCAGGGTAATTGGGAGTGCAGGGACCCACGCAGATGGCTACACCTTC. Its protein is CASSRVIGSAGTHADGYTF.

This clonotype was observed a few times. This chain's CDR3 is CATRGTQSTNEKLFF. The DNA for the CDR3 is TGTGCCACCCGCGGCACTCAGTCAACTAATGAAAAACTGTTTTTT. J is TRBJ1-4 and V is TRBV24-1, with D unresolved. The germline V gene has CDR1 KGHDR and CDR2 SFDVKD. V was trimmed by 9 bases and J by 0 bases, leaving 13 bases between them. This CDR3 comprises 15 residues.

This clonotype has ten or more counts. The chain combines TRBV7-8 with TRBJ2-2, with D possibly being TRBD2 (6 bases). V was pared by 3 bases and J by 4 bases, with 12 bases between. Germline V CDR1 and CDR2: SGHVS, FQNEAQ. This CDR3 region has 15 residues. CDR3 in amino acids: CASSLSGGVTGELFF. The CDR3, as DNA: TGTGCCAGCAGCTTGTCGGGCGGGGTCACCGGGGAGCTGTTTTTT.

A word on this clonotype: A much larger clonotype is one base distant, so this may be a read error. The chain is built from TRBV3-1 and TRBJ2-4, with a weak D call TRBD2 (6 bases). Germline V gene sequence: CDR1 LGHDT, CDR2 YNNKEL (reference sequence). Trimming took 2 bases from V and 3 from J, leaving 11 bases between them. The CDR3 is made up of 15 amino acids. CDR3 sequence: CASSQRAGGKNIQYF. DNA of the CDR3: TGTGCCAGCAGCCAAAGGGCCGGGGGCAAAAACATTCAGTACTTC.

The V gene is TRBV10-3, the J gene TRBJ2-2, with 8 bases fitting TRBD1. Germline V CDR1 and CDR2: ENHRY, SYGVKD. This CDR3 comprises 15 residues. Unmatched junction bases numbered 8, after V lost 6 bases and J lost 5 bases. CDR3 amino acids: CAIRRGGQGTGELFF. CDR3 DNA sequence: TGTGCCATCAGGAGGGGAGGACAGGGAACCGGGGAGCTGTTTTTT.

This clonotype was picked up many times. V usage is TRBV6-1 and J usage is TRBJ2-3; D call uncertain. Deletions cut 6 bases from V and 0 bases from J, with 13 bases between. Germline V gives CDR1 MNHNS, CDR2 SASEGT. The CDR3 length is 15 residues. CDR3 in DNA: TGTGCCAGCAGACGGCGCGGTCCTAGCACAGATACGCAGTATTTT. Encoded protein: CASRRRGPSTDTQYF.

The rearrangement links TRBV23-1 to TRBJ2-7; D is unclear. TRBV23-1 is labeled an ORF, and its function is uncertain. The CDR3 is 15 amino acids. Trimming stripped 3 bases from V and 0 bases from J, with 12 bases between. CDR3 bases: TGCGCCAGCAGTCACAGAAGACCCAGCTCCTACGAGCAGTACTTC. Amino acid sequence: CASSHRRPSSYEQYF.

In this sample, this clonotype turned up many times. The rearrangement links TRBV20-1 to TRBJ2-7; the D gene is possibly TRBD2 (6 bases). The CDR3 is 14 residues long. The V and J ends lost 1 base and 5 bases respectively, with 15 bases between them. Germline assignment: CDR1 DFQATT and CDR2 SNEGSKA (reference sequence). CDR3 coding DNA: TGCAGTGCTAGAGTTTTCGGGGGAAGGGACGAGCAGTACTTC. Translation gives CSARVFGGRDEQYF.

The sample holds many counts of this clonotype. The V gene is TRBV5-1, the J gene TRBJ2-3; 7 nucleotides match TRBD2. The germline V gene encodes CDR1 SGHRS and CDR2 YFSETQ. J gave up 1 base and V 0 bases, and 5 bases lay outside the gene matches. CDR3 length: 16 amino acids. The CDR3 DNA sequence: TGCGCCAGCAGCTTGGCCATGGCGGGGGGCACAGATACGCAGTATTTT. Amino acid sequence: CASSLAMAGGTDTQYF.

This clonotype has a handful of counts. The chain joins TRBV27 to TRBJ1-5; D remains ambiguous. This CDR3 spans 13 amino acids. V was clipped by 0 bases and J by 5 bases, with 5 bases between them. Germline V gives CDR1 MNHEY, CDR2 SMNVEV (reference sequence). The CDR3 reads CASSLSTHQPQHF. DNA of the CDR3: TGTGCCAGCAGTTTATCGACCCATCAGCCCCAGCATTTT.

In its sample, this clonotype was seen a few times. The rearrangement joins TRBV11-3 to TRBJ2-3; TRBD1 agrees at 8 bases. The ends lost 5 bases at V and 3 bases at J; junction bases unmatched: 7. The CDR3 length is 15 residues. Per the germline V gene, CDR1 is SGHNT and CDR2 is YENEEA. The CDR3 sequence: CASSPDRGRTDTQYF. In DNA form, the CDR3 reads TGTGCCAGCAGCCCCGACAGGGGAAGGACAGATACGCAGTATTTT.

This clonotype was observed many times. The gene calls are TRBV2 and TRBJ2-2; D might be TRBD1 or TRBD2, each matching 6 bases. The V end was cut by 9 bases, the J end by 5 bases, with 7 bases between. Germline-derived CDR1 and CDR2 are SNHLY and FYNNEI. The CDR3 is 11 amino acids. The CDR3 coding sequence is TGTGCCAGAGGGGGGACCGGGGAGCTGTTTTTT. Protein sequence: CARGGTGELFF.

The genes are TRBV7-2 and TRBJ2-5, with D possibly matching TRBD1 (6 bases). V lost 1 base, J lost 4 bases, and 10 bases lay in between. The germline gives CDR1 SGHTA, CDR2 FQGNSA. The length of the CDR3 is 14 residues. CDR3 bases: TGTGCCAGCAGCTTAGAGGGGGTTAGAGAGACCCAGTACTTC. Its protein is CASSLEGVRETQYF.

Many counts were recorded for this clonotype. This chain uses TRBV7-9 with TRBJ2-7; TRBD2 is a possible D gene (5 bases). The ends were cut back, 3 bases at V and 1 base at J, with 10 bases in the middle. Looked up from germline, CDR1 is SEHNR and CDR2 is FQNEAQ (reference sequence). This CDR3 has 14 residues. In nucleotides, the CDR3 is TGTGCCAGCAGCTTCGAGAGCGGATCCTACGAGCAGTACTTC. Translated, it gives CASSFESGSYEQYF.